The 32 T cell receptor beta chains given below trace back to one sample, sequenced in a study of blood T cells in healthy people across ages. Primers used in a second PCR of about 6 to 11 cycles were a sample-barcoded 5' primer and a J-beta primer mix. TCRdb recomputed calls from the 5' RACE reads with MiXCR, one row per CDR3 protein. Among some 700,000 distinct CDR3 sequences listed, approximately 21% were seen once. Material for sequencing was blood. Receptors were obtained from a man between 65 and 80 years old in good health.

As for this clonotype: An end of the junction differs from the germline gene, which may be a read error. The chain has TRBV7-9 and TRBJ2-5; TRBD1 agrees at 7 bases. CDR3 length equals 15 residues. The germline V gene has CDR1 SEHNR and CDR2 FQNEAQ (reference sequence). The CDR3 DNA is TGTGTCAGCAGCGCCGACAGGGTTTTGACGGAGACCCAGTACTTC. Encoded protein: CVSSADRVLTETQYF.

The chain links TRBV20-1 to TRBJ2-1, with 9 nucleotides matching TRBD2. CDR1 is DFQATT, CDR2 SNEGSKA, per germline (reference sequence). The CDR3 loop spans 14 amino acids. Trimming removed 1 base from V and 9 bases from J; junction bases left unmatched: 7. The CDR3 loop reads CSARVGGGAPEQFF. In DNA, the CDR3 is TGCAGTGCTAGAGTCGGCGGGGGGGCCCCTGAGCAGTTCTTC.

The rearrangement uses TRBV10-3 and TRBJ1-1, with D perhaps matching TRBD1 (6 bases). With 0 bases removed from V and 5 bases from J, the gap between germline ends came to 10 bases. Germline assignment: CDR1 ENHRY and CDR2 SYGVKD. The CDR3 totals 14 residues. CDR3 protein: CAISESHQGTEAFF. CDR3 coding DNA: TGTGCCATCAGTGAGTCGCATCAGGGGACTGAAGCTTTCTTT.

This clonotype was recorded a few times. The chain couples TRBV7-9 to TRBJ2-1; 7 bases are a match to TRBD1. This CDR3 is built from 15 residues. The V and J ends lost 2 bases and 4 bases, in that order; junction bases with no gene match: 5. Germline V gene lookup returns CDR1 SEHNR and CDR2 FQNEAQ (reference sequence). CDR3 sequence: CASSLPDRYYNEQFF. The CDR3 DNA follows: TGTGCCAGCAGCTTACCGGACAGGTATTACAATGAGCAGTTCTTC.

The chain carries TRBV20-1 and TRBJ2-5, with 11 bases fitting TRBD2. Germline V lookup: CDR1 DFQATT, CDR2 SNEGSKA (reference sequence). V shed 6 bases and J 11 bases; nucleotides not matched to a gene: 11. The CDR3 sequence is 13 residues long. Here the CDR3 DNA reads TGCAGTGCCGACATAGCGGGGGGGCGAGAGCAGTACTTC. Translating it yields CSADIAGGREQYF.

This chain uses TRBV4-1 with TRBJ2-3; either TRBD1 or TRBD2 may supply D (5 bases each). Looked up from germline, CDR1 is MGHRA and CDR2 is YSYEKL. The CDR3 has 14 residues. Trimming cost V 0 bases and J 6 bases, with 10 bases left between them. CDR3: CASSQDVGADTQYF. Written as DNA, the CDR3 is TGCGCCAGCAGCCAAGATGTCGGGGCTGATACGCAGTATTTT.

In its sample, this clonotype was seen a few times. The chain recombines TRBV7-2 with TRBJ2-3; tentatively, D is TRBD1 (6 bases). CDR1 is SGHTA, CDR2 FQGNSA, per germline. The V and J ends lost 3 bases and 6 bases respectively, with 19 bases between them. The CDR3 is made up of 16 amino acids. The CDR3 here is CASSFNPTGPIDTQYF. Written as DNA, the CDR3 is TGTGCCAGCAGCTTCAACCCCACAGGGCCTATCGATACGCAGTATTTT.

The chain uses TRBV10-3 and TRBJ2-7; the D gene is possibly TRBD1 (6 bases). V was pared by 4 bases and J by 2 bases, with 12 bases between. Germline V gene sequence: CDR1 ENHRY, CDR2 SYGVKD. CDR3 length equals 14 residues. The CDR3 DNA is TGTGCCATCAGTGCGGGCAGGGACACCTACGAGCAGTACTTC. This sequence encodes CAISAGRDTYEQYF.

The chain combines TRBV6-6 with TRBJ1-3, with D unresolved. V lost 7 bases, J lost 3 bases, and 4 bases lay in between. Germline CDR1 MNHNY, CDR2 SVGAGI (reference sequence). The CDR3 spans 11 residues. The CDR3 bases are TGTGCCAGCAACTTTGGAAACACCATATATTTT. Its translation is CASNFGNTIYF.

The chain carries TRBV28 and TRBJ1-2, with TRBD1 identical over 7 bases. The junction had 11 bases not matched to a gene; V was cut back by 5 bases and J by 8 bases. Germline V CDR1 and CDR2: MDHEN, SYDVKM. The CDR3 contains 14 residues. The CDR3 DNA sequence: TGTGCCAGCAGTATCCAGGGGGATCCGGTCGGCTACACCTTC. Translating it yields CASSIQGDPVGYTF.

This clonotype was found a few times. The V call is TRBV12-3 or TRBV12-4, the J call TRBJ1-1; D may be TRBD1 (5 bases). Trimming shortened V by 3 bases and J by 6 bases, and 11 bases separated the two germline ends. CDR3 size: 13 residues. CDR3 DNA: TGTGCCAGCAGTTTGACTCAAGGGGCTGAAGCTTTCTTT. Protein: CASSLTQGAEAFF.

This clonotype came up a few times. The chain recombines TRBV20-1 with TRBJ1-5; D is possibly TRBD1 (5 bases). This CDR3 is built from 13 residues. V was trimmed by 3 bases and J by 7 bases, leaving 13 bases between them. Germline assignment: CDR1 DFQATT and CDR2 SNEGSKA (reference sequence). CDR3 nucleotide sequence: TGCAGTGCTAGCCGGGGGGTGGGGCAGCCCCAGCATTTT. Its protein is CSASRGVGQPQHF.

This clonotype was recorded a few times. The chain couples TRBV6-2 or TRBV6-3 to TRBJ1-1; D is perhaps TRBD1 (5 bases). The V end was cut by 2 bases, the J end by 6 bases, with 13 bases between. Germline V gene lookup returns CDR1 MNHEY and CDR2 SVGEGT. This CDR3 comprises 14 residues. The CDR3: CASSYRQGGSEAFF. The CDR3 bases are TGTGCCAGCAGTTACCGCCAGGGTGGGTCTGAAGCTTTCTTT.

The CDR3 reads CASRPSGGSSYEQYF. The CDR3 DNA reads as TGTGCCAGCAGACCTAGCGGGGGAAGTTCCTACGAGCAGTACTTC. V gene TRBV12-3 or TRBV12-4 combines with J gene TRBJ2-7; 10 nucleotides align to TRBD2. The CDR3 has 15 amino acids. With 6 bases clipped from V and 1 base from J, the junction kept 6 bases outside the gene matches.

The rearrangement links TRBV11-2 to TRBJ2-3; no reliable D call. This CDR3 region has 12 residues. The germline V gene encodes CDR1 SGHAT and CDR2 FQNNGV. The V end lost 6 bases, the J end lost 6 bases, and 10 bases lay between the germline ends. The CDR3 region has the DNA TGTGCCAGCAGGGCCACTGAGGATACGCAGTATTTT. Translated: CASRATEDTQYF.

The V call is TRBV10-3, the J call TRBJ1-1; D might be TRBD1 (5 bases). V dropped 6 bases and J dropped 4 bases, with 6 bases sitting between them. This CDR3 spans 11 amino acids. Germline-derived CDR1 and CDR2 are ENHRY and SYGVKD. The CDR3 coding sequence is TGTGCCATCAGGGGGCCCACTGAAGCTTTCTTT. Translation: CAIRGPTEAFF.

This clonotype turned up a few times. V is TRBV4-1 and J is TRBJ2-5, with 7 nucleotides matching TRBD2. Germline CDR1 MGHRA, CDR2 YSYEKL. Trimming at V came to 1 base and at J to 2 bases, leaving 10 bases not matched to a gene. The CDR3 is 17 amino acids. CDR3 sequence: CASSQASWAGDQETQYF. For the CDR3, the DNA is TGCGCCAGCAGCCAAGCTTCATGGGCGGGGGATCAAGAGACCCAGTACTTC.

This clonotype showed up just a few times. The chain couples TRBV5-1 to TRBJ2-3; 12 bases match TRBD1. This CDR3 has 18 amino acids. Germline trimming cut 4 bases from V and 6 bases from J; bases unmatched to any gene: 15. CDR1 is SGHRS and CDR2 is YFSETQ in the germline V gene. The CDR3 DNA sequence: TGCGCCAGCAGCCCGGGACAGGGGGCACCCCTCATTATGGATACGCAGTATTTT. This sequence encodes CASSPGQGAPLIMDTQYF.

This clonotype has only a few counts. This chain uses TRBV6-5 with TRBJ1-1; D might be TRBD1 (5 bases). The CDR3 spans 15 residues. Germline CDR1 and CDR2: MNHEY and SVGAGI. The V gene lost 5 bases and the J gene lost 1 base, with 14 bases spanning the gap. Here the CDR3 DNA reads TGTGCCAGCAGTCCCCTTGGGGGTGAGAACACTGAAGCTTTCTTT. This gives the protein CASSPLGGENTEAFF.

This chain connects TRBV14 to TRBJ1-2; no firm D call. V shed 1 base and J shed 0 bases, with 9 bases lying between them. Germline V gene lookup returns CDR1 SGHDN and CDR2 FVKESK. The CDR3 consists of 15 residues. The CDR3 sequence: CASSQGGSANYGYTF. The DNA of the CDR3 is TGTGCCAGCAGCCAAGGAGGGTCGGCTAACTATGGCTACACCTTC.

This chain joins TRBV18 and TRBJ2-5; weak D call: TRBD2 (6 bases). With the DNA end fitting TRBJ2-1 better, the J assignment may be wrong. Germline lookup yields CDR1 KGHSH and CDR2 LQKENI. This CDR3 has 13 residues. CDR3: CASSPGGVDEQFF. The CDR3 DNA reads TGTGCCAGCTCACCTGGAGGGGTCGATGAGCAGTTCTTC.

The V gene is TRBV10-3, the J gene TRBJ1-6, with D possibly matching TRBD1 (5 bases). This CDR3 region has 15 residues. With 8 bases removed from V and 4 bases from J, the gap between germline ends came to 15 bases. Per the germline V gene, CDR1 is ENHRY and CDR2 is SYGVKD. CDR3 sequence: CAIRWGSEYNSPLHF. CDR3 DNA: TGTGCCATCCGTTGGGGGAGTGAGTATAATTCACCCCTCCACTTT.

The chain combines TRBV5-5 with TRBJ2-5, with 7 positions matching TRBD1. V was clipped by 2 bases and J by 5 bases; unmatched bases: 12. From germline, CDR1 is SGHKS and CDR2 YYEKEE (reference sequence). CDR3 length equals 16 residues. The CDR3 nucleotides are TGTGCCAGCAGCTTTACTACAGGGGTGTCGAGGGAGACCCAGTACTTC. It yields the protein CASSFTTGVSRETQYF.

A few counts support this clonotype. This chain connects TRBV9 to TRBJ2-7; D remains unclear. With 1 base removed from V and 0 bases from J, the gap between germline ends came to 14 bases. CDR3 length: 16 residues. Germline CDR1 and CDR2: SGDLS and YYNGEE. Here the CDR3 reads CASSVNFWDSSYEQYV. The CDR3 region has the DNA TGTGCCAGCAGCGTAAATTTCTGGGATAGCTCCTACGAGCAGTACGTC.

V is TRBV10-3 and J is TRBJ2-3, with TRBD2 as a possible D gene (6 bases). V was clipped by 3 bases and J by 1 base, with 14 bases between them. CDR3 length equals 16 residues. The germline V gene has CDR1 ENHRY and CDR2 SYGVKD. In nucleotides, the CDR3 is TGTGCCATCAGTGACCCGAGGGCTAGCGGCACAGATACGCAGTATTTT. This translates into CAISDPRASGTDTQYF.

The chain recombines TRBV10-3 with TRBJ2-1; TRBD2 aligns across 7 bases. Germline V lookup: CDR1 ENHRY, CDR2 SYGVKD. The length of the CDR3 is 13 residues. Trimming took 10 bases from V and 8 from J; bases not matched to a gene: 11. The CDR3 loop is CATKGREAHEQFF. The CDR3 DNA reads TGTGCCACCAAGGGTCGGGAGGCTCATGAGCAGTTCTTC.

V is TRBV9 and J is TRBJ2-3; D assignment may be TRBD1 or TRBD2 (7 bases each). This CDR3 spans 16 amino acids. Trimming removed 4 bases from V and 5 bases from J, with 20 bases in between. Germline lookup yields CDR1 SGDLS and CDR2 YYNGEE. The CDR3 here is CASSLGGAGGKDTQYF. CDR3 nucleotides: TGTGCCAGCAGCCTTGGGGGGGCAGGGGGGAAAGATACGCAGTATTTT.

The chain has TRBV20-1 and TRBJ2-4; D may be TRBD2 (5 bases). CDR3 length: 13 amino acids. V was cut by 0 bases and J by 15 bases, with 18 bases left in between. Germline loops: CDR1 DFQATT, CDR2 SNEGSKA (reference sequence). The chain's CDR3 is CSARDSQRKSWYF. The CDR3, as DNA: TGCAGTGCTAGAGATTCCCAGCGGAAGAGCTGGTACTTC.

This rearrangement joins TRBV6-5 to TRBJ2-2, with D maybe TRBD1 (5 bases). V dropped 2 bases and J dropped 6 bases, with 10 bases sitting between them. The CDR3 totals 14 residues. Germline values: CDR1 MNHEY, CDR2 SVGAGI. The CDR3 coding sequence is TGTGCCAGCAGTTACATAGGGGTTGCCGGGGAGCTGTTTTTT. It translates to CASSYIGVAGELFF.

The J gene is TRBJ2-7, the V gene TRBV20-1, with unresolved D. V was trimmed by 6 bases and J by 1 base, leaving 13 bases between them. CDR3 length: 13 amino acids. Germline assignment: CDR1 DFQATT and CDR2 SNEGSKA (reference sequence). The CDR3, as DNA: TGCAGTGCGAGGCAGTCAGGATCCTACGAGCAGTACTTC. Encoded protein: CSARQSGSYEQYF.

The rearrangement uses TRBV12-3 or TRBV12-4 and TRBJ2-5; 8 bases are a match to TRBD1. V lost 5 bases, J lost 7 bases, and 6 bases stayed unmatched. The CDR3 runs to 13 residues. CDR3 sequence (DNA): TGTGCCAGCAGTACAGGGGGAACATGGACCCAGTACTTC. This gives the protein CASSTGGTWTQYF.

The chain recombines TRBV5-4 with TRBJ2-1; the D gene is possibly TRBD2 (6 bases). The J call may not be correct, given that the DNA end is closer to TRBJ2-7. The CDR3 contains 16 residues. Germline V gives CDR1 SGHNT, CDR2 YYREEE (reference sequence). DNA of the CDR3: TGTGCCAGCAGCTTGTTTCGGGGGACGTCTATCTCCGAGCAGTACTTC. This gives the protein CASSLFRGTSISEQYF.